There are many counts of the clone carrying this T cell receptor (beta chain). Its antigen is currently unknown. V was trimmed by 3 bases and J by 6 bases, leaving 15 bases between them. The CDR3 consists of 15 residues. TCR beta CDR3 regions were amplified from RNA transcripts. With the HTBI primer set, the TCR CDR3 went through a first round of RT-PCR. One entry per CDR3 protein, called by TCRdb with MiXCR from the multiplex PCR reads. The sample records around 400,000 distinct CDR3 sequences, 13% being singletons. This record comes from a study of T cells in Graves' hyperthyroidism and ophthalmopathy. Study background: It was at initial diagnosis, before any treatment, that peripheral blood was collected. Notes on the study in general: Expanded thyroid clonotypes (above 0.001) were mostly also found in blood.

Each diagnosis drew on symptoms, thyroxine, TRAb, thyroid ultrasound and orbital computed tomography findings. The sequence was collected from a woman aged 18-35 years with Graves' hyperthyroidism. This chain links TRBV12-3 or TRBV12-4 with TRBJ1-5; no firm D call. The material sequenced was blood. The CDR3 protein is CASSLLPSVGQPQHF. As DNA, the CDR3 is TGTGCCAGCAGTTTGCTCCCATCAGTGGGTCAGCCCCAGCATTTT.